The next 20 T cell receptor beta chains were all read from a single sample in a study of blood T cell repertoires in COVID-19. Clones were read by immunoSEQ multiplex PCR, and TCRdb kept only the in-frame ones, dropping some. The sample yields fewer than 350,000 clones, about 86% seen once. Material for sequencing was PBMCs or T cells enriched from blood (not recorded which). These receptors were obtained from a woman aged 40 to 50 with acute COVID-19.

This chain uses TRBV10-3 with TRBJ1-6; tentatively, D is TRBD1 (6 bases). Germline-derived CDR1 and CDR2 are ENHRY and SYGVKD. This CDR3 region has 14 residues. The V gene lost 3 bases and the J gene lost 7 bases, with 10 bases spanning the gap. CDR3 loop: CAISEGQRNSPLHF. The DNA of the CDR3 is TGTGCCATCAGTGAAGGACAGAGGAATTCACCCCTCCACTTT.

This chain joins TRBV14 and TRBJ2-3; weak D call: TRBD2 (7 bases). The V end was cut by 1 base, the J end by 0 bases, with 11 bases between. The germline CDR1 and CDR2 sequences are SGHDN and FVKESK. The length of the CDR3 is 16 residues. For the CDR3, the DNA is TGTGCCAGCAGCCAAGTGCGGGGGCTAAGCACAGATACGCAGTATTTT. This codes for CASSQVRGLSTDTQYF.

The V call is TRBV18, the J call TRBJ1-6; a possible D gene is TRBD1 (6 bases). Germline V gene lookup returns CDR1 KGHSH and CDR2 LQKENI. The CDR3 has 16 amino acids. The V end lost 0 bases, the J end lost 3 bases, and 9 bases lay between the germline ends. Here the CDR3 DNA reads TGTGCCAGCTCACCACCGACAGGCCTCTATAATTCACCCCTCCACTTT. As protein: CASSPPTGLYNSPLHF.

The chain joins TRBV2 to TRBJ2-7, with D maybe TRBD2 (5 bases). The CDR3 contains 15 residues. V lost 4 bases and J lost 6, with 19 bases in between. Germline V gene data show CDR1 as SNHLY and CDR2 as FYNNEI. For the CDR3, the DNA is TGTGCCAGCAGTGTGGCGGGCCTCGAAGTTGCCGAGCAGTACTTC. Translating gives CASSVAGLEVAEQYF. The whole variable domain, remainder taken from reference TRBV2 and TRBJ2-7, is EPEVTQTPSHQVTQMGQEVILRCVPISNHLYFYWYRQILGQKVEFLVSFYNNEISEKSEIFDDQFSVERPDGSNFTLKIRSTKLEDSAMYFCASSVAGLEVAEQYFGPGTRLTVT.

The chain recombines TRBV3-1 (or the pseudogene TRBV3-2) with TRBJ1-5, with TRBD1 matching 9 bases. Germline values: CDR1 LGHDT, CDR2 YNNKEL (reference sequence). The CDR3 length is 15 residues. V gave up 3 bases and J gave up 6 bases; unmatched junction bases: 6. The CDR3 region is CASSHGTGYSQPQHF. In DNA, the CDR3 is TGTGCCAGCAGCCATGGGACAGGGTATAGTCAGCCCCAGCATTTT.

The chain uses TRBV6-1 and TRBJ2-5, with 8 bases that match TRBD2. The ends lost 7 bases at V and 5 bases at J; junction bases unmatched: 3. This CDR3 spans 12 amino acids. Germline values: CDR1 MNHNS, CDR2 SASEGT. This CDR3 reads CASKSGSETQYF. In nucleotides, the CDR3 is TGTGCCAGCAAGAGCGGGAGTGAGACCCAGTACTTC.

The chain couples TRBV11-1 to TRBJ1-2; the D is unclear. The germline gives CDR1 SGHAT, CDR2 FQDESV (reference sequence). V shed 3 bases and J shed 7 bases, with 12 bases lying between them. The CDR3 runs 13 residues. The CDR3 spells CASSFRGLSGYTF. As DNA, the CDR3 is TGTGCCAGCAGCTTCCGTGGGCTCTCTGGCTACACCTTC.

The V call is TRBV4-1, the J call TRBJ1-5; tentatively, D is TRBD1 (5 bases). CDR1 MGHRA and CDR2 YSYEKL come from the germline V gene. This CDR3 is built from 16 residues. V was cut by 4 bases and J by 0 bases, with 13 bases left in between. The CDR3 sequence is CASSLNRDSSNQPQHF. In nucleotides, the CDR3 is TGCGCCAGCAGCCTGAACCGCGACAGTAGCAATCAGCCCCAGCATTTT.

This chain connects TRBV19 to TRBJ1-5; a possible D gene is TRBD1 (6 bases). This CDR3 is 15 amino acids long. V lost 4 bases and J lost 4, with 14 bases in between. CDR1 is LNHDA, CDR2 SQIVND, per germline (reference sequence). CDR3 protein: CASSTTGFTNQPQHF. The CDR3 DNA sequence: TGTGCCAGTAGTACGACAGGATTTACAAATCAGCCCCAGCATTTT.

The rearrangement uses TRBV5-6 and TRBJ2-7; TRBD2 matches 8 bases. CDR1 and CDR2 (germline): SGHDT, YYEEEE. V trimming: 0 bases; J trimming: 10 bases; junction bases outside the gene matches: 18. The CDR3 loop spans 17 amino acids. CDR3 sequence: CASSLAIGGRMRYGQYF. The CDR3 bases are TGTGCCAGCAGCTTGGCCATTGGCGGGAGGATGCGTTACGGACAGTACTTC.

The chain is built from TRBV28 and TRBJ1-5, with D possibly being TRBD1 (6 bases). Germline V gene sequence: CDR1 MDHEN, CDR2 SYDVKM. This CDR3 spans 14 amino acids. With 3 bases removed from V and 6 bases from J, the gap between germline ends came to 12 bases. The CDR3 reads CASSLSGAGQPQHF. CDR3 in DNA: TGTGCCAGCAGTTTGTCAGGGGCGGGTCAGCCCCAGCATTTT.

The chain carries TRBV6-5 and TRBJ1-1; 7 bases are shared with TRBD1. The CDR3 loop spans 14 amino acids. Trimming at V came to 4 bases and at J to 0 bases, leaving 2 bases not matched to a gene. CDR1 and CDR2 (germline): MNHEY, SVGAGI. CDR3 nucleotide sequence: TGTGCCAGCAGTTTAGGACAGGTGAACACTGAAGCTTTCTTT. As protein: CASSLGQVNTEAFF.

The V and J genes are TRBV6-5 and TRBJ1-5; D gene uncertain. CDR3 length: 12 residues. V lost 7 bases and J 1 base, leaving 5 bases between the germline ends. Germline values: CDR1 MNHEY, CDR2 SVGAGI. CDR3 in amino acids: CASIGSNQPQHF. The CDR3 region has the DNA TGTGCCAGCATTGGCAGCAATCAGCCCCAGCATTTT.

This chain links TRBV2 with TRBJ1-2; TRBD1 might be the D (6 bases). There are 13 residues in the CDR3. The germline V and J ends were trimmed by 1 base and 7 bases, with 10 bases remaining between them. The V gene's germline CDR1 is SNHLY and CDR2 FYNNEI. The CDR3 loop is CASSEDTGPGYTF. The CDR3 coding sequence is TGTGCCAGCAGTGAAGATACAGGGCCTGGCTACACCTTC. Combining the CDR3 with reference TRBV2 and TRBJ1-2 gives the whole variable domain EPEVTQTPSHQVTQMGQEVILRCVPISNHLYFYWYRQILGQKVEFLVSFYNNEISEKSEIFDDQFSVERPDGSNFTLKIRSTKLEDSAMYFCASSEDTGPGYTFGSGTRLTVV.

This clone was seen a few times. V gene TRBV6-5 combines with J gene TRBJ1-2; 7 bases fit TRBD1. Germline V gene lookup returns CDR1 MNHEY and CDR2 SVGAGI. V dropped 6 bases and J dropped 8; count of bases not matched to a gene: 12. The CDR3 covers 14 residues. In DNA, the CDR3 is TGTGCCAGCAGACTAGACAGGGACGGAGGGGGCTACACCTTC. Amino acids: CASRLDRDGGGYTF.

This clone was seen only a few times. The rearrangement joins TRBV5-1 to TRBJ2-7, with 8 bases fitting TRBD2. V was pared by 2 bases and J by 3 bases, with 10 bases of the junction left unmatched. This CDR3 is built from 16 residues. The germline gives CDR1 SGHRS, CDR2 YFSETQ. The CDR3 sequence is CASSFTSGRAFYEQYF. The CDR3 DNA is TGCGCCAGCAGCTTTACTAGCGGAAGAGCTTTCTACGAGCAGTACTTC.

The chain is built from TRBV27 and TRBJ1-1, with 7 positions matching TRBD1. The CDR3 sequence is 14 residues long. Germline CDR1 is MNHEY and CDR2 is SMNVEV (reference sequence). After removal of 4 bases from V and 1 base from J, the junction contained 3 bases not matched to a gene. The CDR3 nucleotides are TGTGCCAGCAGTTCCTACAGGGGGAACACTGAAGCTTTCTTT. Translating it yields CASSSYRGNTEAFF.

The rearrangement joins TRBV7-9 to TRBJ2-3, with D possibly being TRBD2 (5 bases). Germline CDR1 reads SEHNR; CDR2 reads FQNEAQ (reference sequence). V gave up 3 bases and J gave up 2 bases, with 12 bases separating them. The CDR3 is 15 residues long. The CDR3 sequence is CASSFIRGNTDTQYF. The CDR3 DNA reads TGTGCCAGCAGCTTCATCCGGGGAAACACAGATACGCAGTATTTT. Full variable domain (rest looked up from reference TRBV7-9 and TRBJ2-3): DTGVSQNPRHKITKRGQNVTFRCDPISEHNRLYWYRQTLGQGPEFLTYFQNEAQLEKSRLLSDRFSAERPKGSFSTLEIQRTEQGDSAMYLCASSFIRGNTDTQYFGPGTRLTVL.

The chain uses TRBV24-1 and TRBJ2-1; the D is unclear. The CDR3 totals 19 residues. With 4 bases removed from V and 8 bases from J, the gap between germline ends came to 29 bases. Germline V gene lookup returns CDR1 KGHDR and CDR2 SFDVKD. The DNA for the CDR3 is TGTGCCACCAGTGACCCCCGCCCCCTTGCTCGGTCTGCCGTCCATGAGCAGTTCTTC. Translating it yields CATSDPRPLARSAVHEQFF.

V and J are TRBV18 and TRBJ2-1, with TRBD2 identical over 14 bases. V was pared by 1 base and J by 9 bases, with 5 bases of the junction left unmatched. CDR1 and CDR2 (germline): KGHSH, LQKENI. The CDR3 is 16 amino acids. The CDR3 protein is CASSPRGLAGDVEQFF. The CDR3 region has the DNA TGTGCCAGCTCACCACGGGGACTAGCGGGAGATGTTGAGCAGTTCTTC.